These 27 T cell receptor beta chains originate from one sample sequenced in a study of control samples from healthy donors and cancer patients (dated by TCRdb to 2019 to 2021). Library preparation was by the immunoSEQ multiplex PCR assay. The source is immuneACCESS, and TCRdb retained only in-frame sequences with V and J called. Part of the clones is not carried over; for the studies checked, unresolved V genes explain less than half of this, and the remainder is unexplained. This sample holds approximately 100,000 clones; about 83% were observed only once. The ten largest clones capture over 2% of the sample. Sequencing was done on a sample of blood. These TCRs come from a woman aged 40-49 years in good health.

The V gene is TRBV18, the J gene TRBJ2-6; TRBD2 might be the D (6 bases). This CDR3 has 17 residues. Trimming left V 0 bases short and J 0 bases short, with 9 bases between. The germline CDR1 and CDR2 sequences are KGHSH and LQKENI. Here the CDR3 reads CASSPPFGGSGANVLTF. The CDR3 DNA reads TGTGCCAGCTCACCACCGTTCGGGGGCTCTGGGGCCAACGTCCTGACTTTC.

The rearrangement joins TRBV24-1 to TRBJ1-5; D is possibly TRBD1 (5 bases). The germline gives CDR1 KGHDR, CDR2 SFDVKD. V shed 0 bases and J shed 1 base, with 12 bases lying between them. The CDR3 has 17 amino acids. The CDR3 DNA reads TGTGCCACCAGTGATTTGAAGGCAGGGCGAAGCAATCAGCCCCAGCATTTT. This codes for CATSDLKAGRSNQPQHF.

This clone was counted a single time. The rearrangement uses TRBV6-6 and TRBJ1-2, with D possibly matching TRBD1 (6 bases). The CDR3 is made up of 16 amino acids. Germline V CDR1 and CDR2: MNHNY, SVGAGI (reference sequence). Trimming pared 2 bases from V and 8 bases from J, leaving 21 bases between. The CDR3 nucleotides read TGTGCCAGCAGTTACAGCATGGAGAGGACAGCCGAGGGCTACACCTTC. Protein product: CASSYSMERTAEGYTF.

V gene TRBV24-1 combines with J gene TRBJ2-2, with D maybe TRBD1 (5 bases). The CDR3 has 15 residues. Trimming removed 3 bases from V and 4 bases from J, with 11 bases in between. Germline lookup yields CDR1 KGHDR and CDR2 SFDVKD. CDR3 nucleotide sequence: TGTGCCACCAGTGATCTGGACACTCTCACCGGGGAGCTGTTTTTT. As protein: CATSDLDTLTGELFF.

The rearrangement joins TRBV24-1 to TRBJ2-1; the match to TRBD2 covers 13 bases. The junction had 5 bases not matched to a gene; V was cut back by 4 bases and J by 6 bases. Per the germline V gene, CDR1 is KGHDR and CDR2 is SFDVKD. This CDR3 spans 16 amino acids. The DNA for the CDR3 is TGTGCCACCAGTGAACTAGCGGGGGGGCAAATCAATGAGCAGTTCTTC. This gives the protein CATSELAGGQINEQFF.

V gene TRBV5-1 combines with J gene TRBJ1-6; D gene ambiguous. V lost 4 bases to trimming and J lost 7 bases, with 6 bases between them. This CDR3 is 12 amino acids long. CDR1 SGHRS and CDR2 YFSETQ come from the germline V gene. CDR3 protein: CASSAQNSPLHF. CDR3 in DNA: TGCGCCAGCAGCGCACAGAATTCACCCCTCCACTTT.

The chain recombines TRBV4-3 with TRBJ2-3; D possibly corresponds to TRBD2 (6 bases). V gave up 1 base and J gave up 1 base, with 12 bases separating them. The CDR3 totals 16 residues. Germline V gene lookup returns CDR1 LGHNA and CDR2 YSLEER. The CDR3 DNA sequence: TGCGCCAGCAGCCAAGGCCTTGGAGGGGGCACAGATACGCAGTATTTT. It is translated as CASSQGLGGGTDTQYF.

This chain links TRBV6-2 or TRBV6-3 with TRBJ1-3; D might be TRBD1 (6 bases). Between the trimmed V and J ends, which lost 0 bases and 0 bases, there was a span of 6 bases. Germline assignment: CDR1 MNHEY and CDR2 SVGEGT. This CDR3 comprises 15 residues. CDR3 DNA: TGTGCCAGCAGTTACTCGACAGGCTCTGGAAACACCATATATTTT. Its protein product is CASSYSTGSGNTIYF.

The DNA of the CDR3 is TGTGCCAGCACCTGGGACAGCTCCTACGAGCAGTACTTC. Its protein product is CASTWDSSYEQYF. The chain has TRBV5-5 and TRBJ2-7, with 7 nucleotides matching TRBD1. Germline V CDR1 and CDR2: SGHKS, YYEKEE (reference sequence). With V trimmed by 6 bases and J by 0 bases, 3 bases remained unmatched. CDR3 length equals 13 residues.

The chain is built from TRBV5-5 and TRBJ2-7; D may match TRBD1 or TRBD2 (5 bases each). The CDR3 runs 13 residues. V lost 3 bases, J lost 2 bases, and 9 bases lay in between. The germline V gene has CDR1 SGHKS and CDR2 YYEKEE (reference sequence). Here the CDR3 reads CASSSGLPYEQYF. The DNA of the CDR3 is TGTGCCAGCAGCTCGGGGCTTCCCTACGAGCAGTACTTC.

This clone was seen once. Other DNA sequences of this sample code for an identical CDR3. This chain joins TRBV10-3 and TRBJ1-5; D is undetermined. Trimming left V 2 bases short and J 0 bases short, with 8 bases between. The CDR3 length is 15 residues. Per the germline V gene, CDR1 is ENHRY and CDR2 is SYGVKD. The CDR3 loop is CAISEGSYSNQPQHF. The CDR3 DNA reads as TGTGCCATCAGTGAGGGGTCCTATAGCAATCAGCCCCAGCATTTT.

The chain employs TRBV10-1 and TRBJ1-1; D might be TRBD1 (6 bases). Germline V CDR1 and CDR2: WNHNN, SYGVQD (reference sequence). V shed 0 bases and J shed 3 bases, with 17 bases lying between them. The CDR3 consists of 17 residues. The CDR3 coding sequence is TGCGCCAGCAGTGAGTCCTCCTTGGGGGGCGAGGACACTGAAGCTTTCTTT. Its protein is CASSESSLGGEDTEAFF.

This sequence joins TRBV24-1 and TRBJ1-2; D is uncertain. Trimming cost V 0 bases and J 7 bases, with 5 bases left between them. This CDR3 has 12 amino acids. Germline values: CDR1 KGHDR, CDR2 SFDVKD. In DNA, the CDR3 is TGTGCCACCAGTGATTTGGGGGTTGGCTACACCTTC. This sequence encodes CATSDLGVGYTF.

V usage is TRBV11-3 and J usage is TRBJ2-3; 10 bases are shared with TRBD2. Germline-derived CDR1 and CDR2 are SGHNT and YENEEA. V dropped 5 bases and J dropped 1; count of bases not matched to a gene: 3. The CDR3 has 15 residues. CDR3 protein: CASSEGTSGTDTQYF. CDR3 coding DNA: TGTGCCAGCAGCGAGGGGACTAGCGGCACAGATACGCAGTATTTT. Looking up the rest from reference TRBV11-3 and TRBJ2-3 gives the full variable domain: EAGVVQSPRYKIIEKKQPVAFWCNPISGHNTLYWYLQNLGQGPELLIRYENEEAVDDSQLPKDRFSAERLKGVDSTLKIQPAELGDSAVYLCASSEGTSGTDTQYFGPGTRLTVL.

CDR3 sequence: CAINSGTGPTEAFF. CDR3 nucleotides: TGTGCCATCAATTCCGGGACAGGGCCCACTGAAGCTTTCTTT. J is TRBJ1-1 and V is TRBV10-3; 9 bases match TRBD1. Germline lookup yields CDR1 ENHRY and CDR2 SYGVKD. The CDR3 spans 14 residues. V lost 7 bases and J lost 4; bases outside the gene matches: 7.

The chain joins TRBV7-2 to TRBJ2-1, with a tentative D call TRBD1 (6 bases). The CDR3 totals 15 residues. Trimming pared 4 bases from V and 6 bases from J, leaving 16 bases between. CDR1 is SGHTA, CDR2 FQGNSA, per germline. The CDR3 spells CASSSRITGSNEQFF. The CDR3 DNA is TGTGCCAGCAGCTCGAGGATAACAGGGTCCAATGAGCAGTTCTTC.

J is TRBJ2-1 and V is TRBV2, with D perhaps given as TRBD1 or TRBD2 (5 bases each). V was pared by 3 bases and J by 9 bases, with 12 bases between. The CDR3 has 13 residues. In germline, CDR1 is SNHLY, CDR2 FYNNEI. CDR3 in amino acids: CASSEGTGGEQFF. The CDR3 bases are TGTGCCAGCAGTGAGGGGACCGGAGGTGAGCAGTTCTTC.

V is TRBV5-1 and J is TRBJ2-2; tentative D call: TRBD2 (6 bases). The V end was cut by 0 bases, the J end by 7 bases, with 16 bases between. Germline lookup yields CDR1 SGHRS and CDR2 YFSETQ. The CDR3 length is 16 residues. The CDR3 region has the DNA TGCGCCAGCAGCTTGGGAGGGACTGCCTCTGGCGGGGAGCTGTTTTTT. Translation gives CASSLGGTASGGELFF. The complete variable domain, with remaining parts taken from reference TRBV5-1 and TRBJ2-2, reads KAGVTQTPRYLIKTRGQQVTLSCSPISGHRSVSWYQQTPGQGLQFLFEYFSETQRNKGNFPGRFSGRQFSNSRSEMNVSTLELGDSALYLCASSLGGTASGGELFFGEGSRLTVL.

The CDR3 sequence: CASSGWDRYQPQHF. The CDR3 nucleotides read TGTGCCAGCAGTGGTTGGGACCGTTATCAGCCCCAGCATTTT. The chain links TRBV2 to TRBJ1-5; tentative D call: TRBD1 (5 bases). The V gene lost 4 bases and the J gene lost 5 bases, with 12 bases spanning the gap. The CDR3 sequence is 14 residues long. Germline V gene sequence: CDR1 SNHLY, CDR2 FYNNEI.

The chain recombines TRBV21-1 with TRBJ1-3; the D call of TRBD1 is as the table states it, not checked on the DNA. TRBV21-1 is given as a pseudogene. The CDR3 has 21 amino acids. The CDR3 nucleotides are TGTGCCAGCAGCACACTACAATTCGGGACAGCTACACCCTGCTCTGGAAACACCATATATTTT. Its translation is CASSTLQFGTATPCSGNTIYF.

V is TRBV9 and J is TRBJ2-1; D ambiguous. Germline CDR1 SGDLS, CDR2 YYNGEE. The CDR3 consists of 13 residues. V was shortened by 3 bases and J by 6 bases, with 10 bases between the two germline ends. This CDR3 reads CASSDKVGNEQFF. CDR3 coding DNA: TGTGCCAGCAGCGACAAGGTGGGCAATGAGCAGTTCTTC.

The chain has TRBV24-1 and TRBJ2-5; either TRBD1 or TRBD2 may supply D (5 bases each). Germline V gene sequence: CDR1 KGHDR, CDR2 SFDVKD. The CDR3 covers 15 residues. V was pared by 5 bases and J by 1 base, with 13 bases between. The CDR3 DNA reads as TGTGCCACCAGTGCGGGGACGGGCCTCCAAGAGACCCAGTACTTC. It is translated as CATSAGTGLQETQYF.

The genes are TRBV5-1 and TRBJ2-1; D may be TRBD1 or TRBD2 (5 bases each). This CDR3 is built from 14 residues. CDR1 and CDR2 (germline): SGHRS, YFSETQ. V dropped 3 bases and J dropped 5 bases, with 12 bases sitting between them. CDR3 loop: CASSWVQGDNEQFF. In DNA, the CDR3 is TGCGCCAGCAGCTGGGTCCAGGGAGACAATGAGCAGTTCTTC.

A few counts support this clone. The chain joins TRBV4-1 to TRBJ1-1; D perhaps matches TRBD1 (5 bases). The germline V gene has CDR1 MGHRA and CDR2 YSYEKL. The CDR3 has 14 residues. V dropped 3 bases and J dropped 6 bases, with 14 bases sitting between them. The CDR3 loop reads CASSHPTDYAEAFF. The CDR3 DNA is TGCGCCAGCAGCCATCCGACAGATTACGCTGAAGCTTTCTTT.

V is TRBV19 and J is TRBJ2-2, with a tentative D call TRBD2 (6 bases). Germline CDR1 reads LNHDA; CDR2 reads SQIVND (reference sequence). CDR3 length equals 14 residues. V shed 6 bases and J shed 5 bases, with 13 bases lying between them. CDR3 bases: TGTGCCAGTAGGAGAGGAGGGGATACCGGGGAGCTGTTTTTT. Amino acids: CASRRGGDTGELFF.

This rearrangement joins TRBV3-1 (or the pseudogene TRBV3-2) to TRBJ1-2, with a possible D match to TRBD1 (6 bases). V shed 6 bases and J shed 2 bases, with 10 bases lying between them. There are 13 residues in the CDR3. Per the germline V gene, CDR1 is LGHDT and CDR2 is YNNKEL (reference sequence). The CDR3 region is CASSRGQNYGYTF. Written as DNA, the CDR3 is TGTGCCAGCAGTCGCGGACAGAACTATGGCTACACCTTC.

V is TRBV30 and J is TRBJ2-3; D is ambiguous. Trimming removed 2 bases from V and 3 bases from J, with 9 bases in between. The germline CDR1 and CDR2 sequences are GTSNPN and SVGIG (reference sequence). The length of the CDR3 is 13 residues. The CDR3 DNA sequence: TGTGCCTGGAGTTCCCCCCCGACAGATACGCAGTATTTT. It encodes CAWSSPPTDTQYF.